This TCR beta chain was sequenced in a study of blood T cell repertoires in COVID-19. Original analysis: Amplification of reference gene primers was used by the study to estimate nucleated cell counts. The table came from immunoSEQ multiplex PCR; TCRdb's copy has only in-frame clones and leaves some out. From that table come the V and J calls and clone size; the DNA was used to work out D and trimming. The data contain 70,000 to 95,000 clones, 70% to 90% of them singletons. From germline, CDR1 is SGHAT and CDR2 FQNNGV. The CDR3 consists of 14 residues. V shed 5 bases, J shed 1 base, and the junction held 4 bases outside the gene matches.

The rearrangement links TRBV11-2 to TRBJ1-2; 7 positions agree with TRBD1. Material: peripheral blood. This receptor was identified in a human donor in a cohort sampled during active COVID-19. CDR3 nucleotides: TGTGCCAGCAGCCCGAGACAGGGTAACTATGGCTACACCTTC. Protein product: CASSPRQGNYGYTF. Looking up the rest from reference TRBV11-2 and TRBJ1-2 gives the full variable domain: EAGVAQSPRYKIIEKRQSVAFWCNPISGHATLYWYQQILGQGPKLLIQFQNNGVVDDSQLPKDRFSAERLKGVDSTLKIQPAKLEDSAVYLCASSPRQGNYGYTFGSGTRLTVV.